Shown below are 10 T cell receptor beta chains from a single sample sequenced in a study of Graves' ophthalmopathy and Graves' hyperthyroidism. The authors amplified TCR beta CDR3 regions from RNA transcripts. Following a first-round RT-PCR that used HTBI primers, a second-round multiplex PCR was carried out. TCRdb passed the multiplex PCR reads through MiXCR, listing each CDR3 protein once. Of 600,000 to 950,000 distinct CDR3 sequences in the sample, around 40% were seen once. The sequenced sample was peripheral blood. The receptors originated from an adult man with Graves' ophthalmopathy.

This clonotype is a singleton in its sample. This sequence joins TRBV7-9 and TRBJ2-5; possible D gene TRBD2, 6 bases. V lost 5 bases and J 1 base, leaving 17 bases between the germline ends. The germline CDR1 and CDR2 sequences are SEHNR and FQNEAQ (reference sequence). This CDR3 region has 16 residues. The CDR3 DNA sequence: TGTGCCAGCAGCCCATTACTGGGACTCATCCAAGAGACCCAGTACTTC. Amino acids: CASSPLLGLIQETQYF.

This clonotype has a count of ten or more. The CDR3 coding sequence is TGCAGCGTTGAAGATGTGGTGGGACAGTCCGGCTATGGCTACACCTTC. This encodes CSVEDVVGQSGYGYTF. The chain joins TRBV29-1 to TRBJ1-2; 7 bases map to TRBD1. The ends lost 0 bases at V and 4 bases at J; junction bases unmatched: 11. This CDR3 has 16 residues. Germline-derived CDR1 and CDR2 are SQVTM and ANQGSEA. The full variable domain, with the rest looked up from reference TRBV29-1 and TRBJ1-2, is SAVISQKPSRDICQRGTSLTIQCQVDSQVTMMFWYRQQPGQSLTLIATANQGSEATYESGFVIDKFPISRPNLTFSTLTVSNMSPEDSSIYLCSVEDVVGQSGYGYTFGSGTRLTVV.

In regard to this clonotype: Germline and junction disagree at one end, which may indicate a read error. The CDR3 DNA sequence: TGCAGCGTTGCGGGTCGGGCGGCGCCTGAAGCTTTC. It specifies CSVAGRAAPEAF. V gene TRBV29-1 combines with J gene TRBJ2-6; D is undetermined. The CDR3 sequence is 12 residues long. Germline-derived CDR1 and CDR2 are SQVTM and ANQGSEA.

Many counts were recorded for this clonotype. CDR3 protein: CASSETGDSNQPQHF. The CDR3 DNA sequence: TGCGCCAGCAGCGAGACAGGGGATAGCAATCAGCCCCAGCATTTT. This chain joins TRBV5-1 and TRBJ1-5, with TRBD1 matching over 8 bases. Losses at the gene ends were 4 bases for V and 0 bases for J; bases not matched to a gene: 3. The CDR3 spans 15 residues. The germline V gene has CDR1 SGHRS and CDR2 YFSETQ.

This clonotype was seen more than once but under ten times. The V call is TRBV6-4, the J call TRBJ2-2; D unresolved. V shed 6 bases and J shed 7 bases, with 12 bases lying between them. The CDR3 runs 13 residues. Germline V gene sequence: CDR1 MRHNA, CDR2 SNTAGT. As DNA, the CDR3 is TGTGCCAGCAGCATAGAGGAGAACGGGGAGCTGTTTTTT. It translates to CASSIEENGELFF.

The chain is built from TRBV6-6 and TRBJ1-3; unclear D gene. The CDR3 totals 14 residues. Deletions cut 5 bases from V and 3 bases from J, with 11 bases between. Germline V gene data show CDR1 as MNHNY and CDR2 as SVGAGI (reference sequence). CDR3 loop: CASSAEINGNTIYF. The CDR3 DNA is TGTGCCAGCAGTGCAGAGATTAATGGAAACACCATATATTTT.

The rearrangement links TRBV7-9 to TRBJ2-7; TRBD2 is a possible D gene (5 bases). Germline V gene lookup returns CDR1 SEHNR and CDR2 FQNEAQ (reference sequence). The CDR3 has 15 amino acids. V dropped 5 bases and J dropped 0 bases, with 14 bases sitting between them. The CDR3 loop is CASSQVPGSSYEQYF. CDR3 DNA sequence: TGTGCCAGCAGCCAAGTCCCGGGGAGCTCCTACGAGCAGTACTTC.

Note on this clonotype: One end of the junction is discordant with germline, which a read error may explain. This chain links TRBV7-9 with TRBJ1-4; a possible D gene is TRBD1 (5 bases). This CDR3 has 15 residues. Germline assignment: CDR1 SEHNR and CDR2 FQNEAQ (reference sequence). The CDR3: CASSFRDARGEKLFF. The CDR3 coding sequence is TGCGCCAGCAGCTTCCGGGACGCCAGAGGGGAAAAACTGTTTTTT.

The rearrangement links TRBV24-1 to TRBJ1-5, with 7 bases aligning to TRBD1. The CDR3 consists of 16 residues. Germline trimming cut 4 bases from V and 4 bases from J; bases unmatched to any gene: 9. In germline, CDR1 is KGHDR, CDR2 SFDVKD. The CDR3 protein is CATSDPGAGGNQPQHF. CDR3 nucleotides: TGTGCCACCAGTGACCCAGGGGCAGGGGGTAATCAGCCCCAGCATTTT.

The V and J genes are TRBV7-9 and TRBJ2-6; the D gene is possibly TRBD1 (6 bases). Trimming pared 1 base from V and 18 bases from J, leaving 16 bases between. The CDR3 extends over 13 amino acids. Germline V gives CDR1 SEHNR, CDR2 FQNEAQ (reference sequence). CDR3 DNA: TGTGCCAGCAGCTTAGTGGGGGCCATGCAAGAGACTTTC. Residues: CASSLVGAMQETF.